This T cell receptor (beta chain) derives from a study of blood T cells in healthy people across ages. The authors isolated at least 6.5 million PBMCs per sample. The authors ran a second PCR of about 7 to 11 cycles using a sample-barcoded 5' primer and a J-beta primer mix. Each single sample gave us at least 3 million CDR3-containing paired-end reads. MiXCR, run by TCRdb on the 5' RACE reads, gives a single entry per CDR3 protein. The top ten clones hold about 2.1% of a sample with about 2 million distinct CDR3 sequences, about 50% of them seen once. The CDR3 covers 14 residues. Germline loops: CDR1 SEHNR, CDR2 FQNEAQ (reference sequence). V was clipped by 4 bases and J by 3 bases, with 13 bases between them.

This chain uses TRBV7-9 with TRBJ2-7; D gene uncertain. Input material: blood. The TCR was taken from a woman aged 40 to 50 in good health. Here the CDR3 reads CASSSPQLVYEQYF. The DNA of the CDR3 is TGTGCCAGCAGCTCGCCTCAGTTAGTCTACGAGCAGTACTTC.